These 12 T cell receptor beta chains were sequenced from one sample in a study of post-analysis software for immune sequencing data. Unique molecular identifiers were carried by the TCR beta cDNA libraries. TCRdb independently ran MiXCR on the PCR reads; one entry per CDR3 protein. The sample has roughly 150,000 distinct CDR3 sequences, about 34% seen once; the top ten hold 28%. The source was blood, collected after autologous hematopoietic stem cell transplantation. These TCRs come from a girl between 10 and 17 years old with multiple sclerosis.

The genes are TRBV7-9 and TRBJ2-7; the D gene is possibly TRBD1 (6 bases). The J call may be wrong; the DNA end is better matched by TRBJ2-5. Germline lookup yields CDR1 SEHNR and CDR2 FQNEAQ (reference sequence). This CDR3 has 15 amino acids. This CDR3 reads CASSHYMTGKETQYF. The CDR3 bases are TGTGCCAGCAGTCACTACATGACAGGCAAAGAGACCCAGTACTTC.

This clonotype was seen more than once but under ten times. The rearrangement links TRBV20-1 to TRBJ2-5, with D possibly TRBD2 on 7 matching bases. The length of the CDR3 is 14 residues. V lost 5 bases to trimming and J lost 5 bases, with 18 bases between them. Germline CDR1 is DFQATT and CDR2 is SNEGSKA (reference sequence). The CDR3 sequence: CSAYIFGGPETQYF. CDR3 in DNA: TGCAGTGCTTACATCTTCGGGGGGCCGGAGACCCAGTACTTC.

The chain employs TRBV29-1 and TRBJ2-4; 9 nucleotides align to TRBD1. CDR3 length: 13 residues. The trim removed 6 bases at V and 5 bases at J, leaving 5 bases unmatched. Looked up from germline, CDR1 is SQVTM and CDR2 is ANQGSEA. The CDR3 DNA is TGCAGCGTACCGGGACAGGGAGAAAACATTCAGTACTTC. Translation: CSVPGQGENIQYF.

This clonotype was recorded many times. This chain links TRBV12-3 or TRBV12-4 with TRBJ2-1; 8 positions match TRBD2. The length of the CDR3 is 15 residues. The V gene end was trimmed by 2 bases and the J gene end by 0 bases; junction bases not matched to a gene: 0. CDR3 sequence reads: CASSLTSGSYNEQFF. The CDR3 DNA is TGTGCCAGCAGTTTAACTAGCGGCTCCTACAATGAGCAGTTCTTC.

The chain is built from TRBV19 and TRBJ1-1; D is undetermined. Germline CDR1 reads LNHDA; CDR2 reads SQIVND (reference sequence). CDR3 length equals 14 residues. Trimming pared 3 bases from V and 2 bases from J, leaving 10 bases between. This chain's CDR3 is CASSMYQINTEAFF. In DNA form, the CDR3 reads TGTGCCAGTAGTATGTACCAGATTAACACTGAAGCTTTCTTT.

The CDR3 reads CASSLGTSGKNIQYF. In DNA form, the CDR3 reads TGTGCCAGCAGCCTGGGTACTAGCGGAAAAAACATTCAGTACTTC. This sequence joins TRBV6-1 and TRBJ2-4; TRBD2 aligns across 8 bases. Germline CDR1 and CDR2: MNHNS and SASEGT. V shed 6 bases, J shed 4 bases, and the junction held 8 bases outside the gene matches. This CDR3 contains 15 residues.

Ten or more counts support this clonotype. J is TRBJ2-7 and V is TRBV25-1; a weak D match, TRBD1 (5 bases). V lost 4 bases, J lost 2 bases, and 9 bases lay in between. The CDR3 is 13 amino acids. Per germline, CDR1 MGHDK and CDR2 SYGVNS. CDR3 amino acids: CASSVTETYEQYF. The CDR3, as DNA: TGTGCCAGCAGTGTGACAGAGACCTACGAGCAGTACTTC.

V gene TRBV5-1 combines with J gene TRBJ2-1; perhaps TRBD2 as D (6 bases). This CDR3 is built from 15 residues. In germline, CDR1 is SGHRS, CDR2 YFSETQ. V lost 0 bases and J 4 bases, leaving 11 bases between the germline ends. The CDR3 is CASSLGLDLYNEQFF. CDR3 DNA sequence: TGCGCCAGCAGCTTGGGACTAGACCTGTACAATGAGCAGTTCTTC.

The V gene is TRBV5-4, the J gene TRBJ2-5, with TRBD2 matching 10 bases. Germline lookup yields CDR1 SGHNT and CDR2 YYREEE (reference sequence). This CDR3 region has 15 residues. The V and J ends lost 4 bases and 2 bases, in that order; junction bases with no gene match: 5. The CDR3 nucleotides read TGTGCCAGCAGCCCCCGACTAGCGGGTCAAGAGACCCAGTACTTC. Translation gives CASSPRLAGQETQYF.

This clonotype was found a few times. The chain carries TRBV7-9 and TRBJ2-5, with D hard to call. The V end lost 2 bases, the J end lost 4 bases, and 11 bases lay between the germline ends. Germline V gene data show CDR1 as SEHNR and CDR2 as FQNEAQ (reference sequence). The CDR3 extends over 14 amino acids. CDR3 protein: CASSLRTSGETQYF. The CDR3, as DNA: TGTGCCAGCAGCTTACGGACCTCAGGAGAGACCCAGTACTTC. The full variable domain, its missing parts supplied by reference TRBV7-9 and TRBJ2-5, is DTGVSQNPRHKITKRGQNVTFRCDPISEHNRLYWYRQTLGQGPEFLTYFQNEAQLEKSRLLSDRFSAERPKGSFSTLEIQRTEQGDSAMYLCASSLRTSGETQYFGPGTRLLVL.

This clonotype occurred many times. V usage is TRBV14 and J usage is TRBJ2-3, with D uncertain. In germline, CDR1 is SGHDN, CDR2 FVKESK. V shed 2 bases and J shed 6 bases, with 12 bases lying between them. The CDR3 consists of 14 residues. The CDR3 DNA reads TGTGCCAGCAGCCAATTTATACAGTCCGATACGCAGTATTTT. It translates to CASSQFIQSDTQYF.

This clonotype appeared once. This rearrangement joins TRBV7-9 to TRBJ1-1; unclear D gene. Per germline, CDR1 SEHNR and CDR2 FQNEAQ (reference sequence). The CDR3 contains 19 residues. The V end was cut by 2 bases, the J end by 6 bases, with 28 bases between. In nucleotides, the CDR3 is TGTGCCAGCAGCTTACGCCCAAAGGGCACTAGCGGGGTGAGGGCTGAAGCTTTCTTT. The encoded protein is CASSLRPKGTSGVRAEAFF. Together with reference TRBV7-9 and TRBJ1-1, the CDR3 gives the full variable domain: DTGVSQNPRHKITKRGQNVTFRCDPISEHNRLYWYRQTLGQGPEFLTYFQNEAQLEKSRLLSDRFSAERPKGSFSTLEIQRTEQGDSAMYLCASSLRPKGTSGVRAEAFFGQGTRLTVV.